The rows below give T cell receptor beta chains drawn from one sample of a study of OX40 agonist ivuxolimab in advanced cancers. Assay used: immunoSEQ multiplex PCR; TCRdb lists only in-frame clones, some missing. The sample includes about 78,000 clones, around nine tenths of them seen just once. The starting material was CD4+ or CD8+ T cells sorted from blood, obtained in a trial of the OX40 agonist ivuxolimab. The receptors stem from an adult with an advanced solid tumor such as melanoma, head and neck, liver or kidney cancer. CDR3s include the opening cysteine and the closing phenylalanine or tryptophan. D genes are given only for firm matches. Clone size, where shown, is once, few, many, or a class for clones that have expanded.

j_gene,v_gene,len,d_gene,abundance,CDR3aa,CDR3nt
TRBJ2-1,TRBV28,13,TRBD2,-,CATTSGTYNEQFF,TGTGCCACCACTAGCGGAACCTACAATGAGCAGTTCTTC
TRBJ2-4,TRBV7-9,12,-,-,CASSLAGNIQYF,TGTGCCAGCAGCTTAGCTGGAAACATTCAGTACTTC
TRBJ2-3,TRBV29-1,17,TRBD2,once,CSLAGLAGVESTDTQYF,TGCAGCCTGGCGGGGCTAGCGGGAGTTGAGAGCACAGATACGCAGTATTTT
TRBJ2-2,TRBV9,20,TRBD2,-,CASSTRLAGGRFANTGELFF,TGTGCCAGCAGCACCCGACTAGCGGGAGGTCGATTCGCGAACACCGGGGAGCTGTTTTTT
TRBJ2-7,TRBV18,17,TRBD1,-,CASSPPQDRALRGEQYF,TGTGCCAGCTCACCGCCCCAAGACAGGGCTTTACGGGGAGAGCAGTACTTC
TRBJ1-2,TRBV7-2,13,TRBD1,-,CASSSWTGNGYTF,TGTGCCAGCAGCTCCTGGACAGGGAATGGCTACACCTTC
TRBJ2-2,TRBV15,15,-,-,CATSRPGIYTGELFF,TGTGCCACCAGCAGACCGGGTATTTACACCGGGGAGCTGTTTTTT
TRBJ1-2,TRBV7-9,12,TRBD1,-,CASSFDRDGYTF,TGTGCCAGCAGCTTCGACAGGGATGGCTACACCTTC
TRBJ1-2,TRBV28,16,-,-,CASSSPMDSRLYGYTF,TGTGCCAGCAGTTCCCCGATGGACAGCCGCCTCTATGGCTACACCTTC
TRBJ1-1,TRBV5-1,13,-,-,CASSPGSRSEAFF,TGCGCCAGCAGCCCCGGATCTAGGTCTGAAGCTTTCTTT
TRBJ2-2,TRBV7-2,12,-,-,CASSLELGELFF,TGTGCCAGCAGCTTAGAGCTCGGGGAGCTGTTTTTT
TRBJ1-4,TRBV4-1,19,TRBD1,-,CASSLRFWGQGATNEKLFF,TGCGCCAGCAGCCTCCGATTCTGGGGACAGGGGGCAACTAATGAAAAACTGTTTTTT
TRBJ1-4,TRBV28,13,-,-,CASSLRRNEKLFF,TGTGCCAGCAGTCTTCGACGGAATGAAAAACTGTTTTTT
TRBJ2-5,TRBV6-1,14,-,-,CASSRRGSEETQYF,TGTGCCAGCAGTAGAAGGGGATCAGAGGAGACCCAGTACTTC
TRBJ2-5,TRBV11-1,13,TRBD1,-,CASSGTGGETQYF,TGTGCCAGCAGTGGGACAGGTGGTGAGACCCAGTACTTC
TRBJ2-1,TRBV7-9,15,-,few,CASSSWVVTYNEQFF,TGTGCCAGCAGCTCATGGGTGGTCACCTACAATGAGCAGTTCTTC
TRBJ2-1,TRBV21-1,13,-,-,CASSPRCYNEQFF,TGTGCCAGCAGCCCACGATGCTACAATGAGCAGTTCTTC
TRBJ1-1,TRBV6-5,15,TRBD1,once,CASSGGGTAVTKAFF,TGTGCCAGCAGTGGGGGGGGGACAGCTGTTACAAAAGCTTTCTTT
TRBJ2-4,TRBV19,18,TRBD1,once,CASSKKGALRIAKNIQYF,TGTGCCAGTAGTAAAAAGGGGGCGCTGAGGATAGCCAAAAACATTCAGTACTTC
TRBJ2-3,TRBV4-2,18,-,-,CASSPGRARQFGTDTQYF,TGTGCCAGCAGCCCAGGTAGGGCCCGTCAATTTGGCACAGATACGCAGTATTTT
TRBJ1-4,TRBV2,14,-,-,CASSDVQGDEKLFF,TGTGCCAGCAGTGACGTTCAGGGAGATGAAAAACTGTTTTTT
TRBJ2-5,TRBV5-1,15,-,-,CASSPGGGREETQYF,TGCGCCAGCAGCCCAGGGGGGGGCAGAGAAGAGACCCAGTACTTC
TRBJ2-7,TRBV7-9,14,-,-,CASSPFNSVHEQYF,TGTGCCAGCAGTCCTTTTAACAGTGTCCACGAGCAGTACTTC
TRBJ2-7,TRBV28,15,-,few,CASSETGTGTYEQYF,TGTGCCAGCAGTGAAACCGGGACGGGGACATACGAGCAGTACTTC
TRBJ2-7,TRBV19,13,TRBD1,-,CASSSGGGYEQYF,TGTGCCAGTAGTTCAGGGGGCGGTTACGAGCAGTACTTC
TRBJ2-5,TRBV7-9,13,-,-,CASRAGVPETQYF,TGTGCCAGCAGAGCAGGGGTGCCAGAGACCCAGTACTTC
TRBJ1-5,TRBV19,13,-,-,CASKRALDQPQHF,TGTGCCAGTAAACGGGCCCTAGATCAGCCCCAGCATTTT
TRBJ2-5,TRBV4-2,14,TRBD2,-,CASSPSGNQETQYF,TGTGCCAGCAGTCCTAGCGGGAACCAAGAGACCCAGTACTTC